These T cell receptor beta chains were read from a single sample in a study of cytomegalovirus exposure and HLA in healthy donors. Generated by immunoSEQ multiplex PCR, the TCRdb table keeps only in-frame clones and is missing some. The sample carries over 200,000 clones, 90% recorded once. Sequencing input: PBMCs. These receptor sequences come from a woman under 30 in good health and CMV-seronegative. Both conserved end residues are part of each CDR3. A D gene is named only where the DNA matches it firmly. Clone sizes are given selectively: once, few, many, or a class where the clone is expanded.

j_gene: TRBJ2-2; v_gene: TRBV2; d_gene: TRBD1; abundance: -; CDR3nt: TGTGCCAGCAGTGAAGGGGACAGAAATGCCGCGAACACCGGGGAGCTGTTTTTT; CDR3aa: CASSEGDRNAANTGELFF
j_gene: TRBJ2-1; v_gene: TRBV4-1; d_gene: TRBD2; abundance: -; CDR3nt: TGCGCCAGCAGCCAGGGGCGGGGGTACAATGAGCAGTTCTTC; CDR3aa: CASSQGRGYNEQFF
j_gene: TRBJ1-4; v_gene: TRBV5-4; d_gene: -; abundance: -; CDR3nt: TGTGCCAGCAGCTTGGACAGTGAAAAACTGTTTTTT; CDR3aa: CASSLDSEKLFF
j_gene: TRBJ1-1; v_gene: TRBV28; d_gene: -; abundance: -; CDR3nt: TGTGCCAGCAGTCCGCCCTCTGGCAGGGGTGAGGCTTTCTTT; CDR3aa: CASSPPSGRGEAFF
j_gene: TRBJ1-1; v_gene: TRBV30; d_gene: TRBD1; abundance: -; CDR3nt: TGTGCCTGGGGACAGGGGGCGCGAACTGAAGCTTTCTTT; CDR3aa: CAWGQGARTEAFF
j_gene: TRBJ2-7; v_gene: TRBV5-1; d_gene: TRBD2; abundance: -; CDR3nt: TGCGCCAGCAGCTTACTACTAGCGGAGTCCTACGAGCAGTACTTC; CDR3aa: CASSLLLAESYEQYF
j_gene: TRBJ2-7; v_gene: TRBV7-6; d_gene: -; abundance: -; CDR3nt: TGTGCCAGCAGCTTAGGGACACTAAAGGGGTCCTACGAGCAGTACTTC; CDR3aa: CASSLGTLKGSYEQYF
j_gene: TRBJ2-2; v_gene: TRBV18; d_gene: -; abundance: few; CDR3nt: TGTGCCAGCTCCGCCGACCGCCGGGGCACCGGGGAGCTGTTTTTT; CDR3aa: CASSADRRGTGELFF
j_gene: TRBJ1-2; v_gene: TRBV28; d_gene: -; abundance: once; CDR3nt: TGTGCCAGCAGTTTCGGGGAAGTAATAAACTATGGCTACACCTTC; CDR3aa: CASSFGEVINYGYTF
j_gene: TRBJ1-2; v_gene: TRBV9; d_gene: TRBD1; abundance: few; CDR3nt: TGTGCCAGCAGCGGACACCGGGACAGACACTATGGCTACACCTTC; CDR3aa: CASSGHRDRHYGYTF
j_gene: TRBJ1-5; v_gene: TRBV7-2; d_gene: -; abundance: -; CDR3nt: TGTGCCAGCAGTCGTTGGACAGACCAGCCCCAGCATTTT; CDR3aa: CASSRWTDQPQHF
j_gene: TRBJ2-1; v_gene: TRBV5-6; d_gene: -; abundance: -; CDR3nt: TGTGCCAGCAGCTTGCCGACAGCCTACAATGAGCAGTTCTTC; CDR3aa: CASSLPTAYNEQFF
j_gene: TRBJ1-2; v_gene: TRBV5-8; d_gene: -; abundance: -; CDR3nt: TGTGCCAGCAGCTTGGTCAGGGGCTATGGCTACACCTTC; CDR3aa: CASSLVRGYGYTF
j_gene: TRBJ2-1; v_gene: TRBV7-3; d_gene: -; abundance: -; CDR3nt: TGTGCCAGCAACACTGGGGGAGGTGAGCAGTTCTTC; CDR3aa: CASNTGGGEQFF
j_gene: TRBJ2-3; v_gene: TRBV5-6; d_gene: TRBD2; abundance: -; CDR3nt: TGTGCCAGCAGCTTGAGACGGGGGGGAGCAGATACGCAGTATTTT; CDR3aa: CASSLRRGGADTQYF